These 31 T cell receptor beta chains were all obtained from the same sample, sequenced in a study of blood T cell repertoires in COVID-19. Sequencing used immunoSEQ multiplex PCR; TCRdb keeps in-frame clones, though not all of them. The sample carries 120,000 to 150,000 clones, 85% recorded once. Material for sequencing was peripheral blood. All receptors derive from a human donor with acute or convalescent COVID-19. The donor label of this sample is uncertain.

This rearrangement joins TRBV19 to TRBJ2-7, with D possibly TRBD2 on 5 matching bases. Trimming shortened V by 9 bases and J by 1 base, and 16 bases separated the two germline ends. CDR1 is LNHDA, CDR2 SQIVND, per germline (reference sequence). CDR3 length: 14 amino acids. This chain's CDR3 is CARIKTPGSYEQYF. The CDR3 DNA reads TGTGCCAGAATCAAGACCCCGGGGTCCTACGAGCAGTACTTC.

V gene TRBV7-9 combines with J gene TRBJ1-1; 7 bases are shared with TRBD1. The CDR3 contains 14 residues. V was clipped by 8 bases and J by 4 bases; unmatched bases: 10. The germline gives CDR1 SEHNR, CDR2 FQNEAQ (reference sequence). CDR3 bases: TGTGCCAGCTTAGAGGGACAGCTTGGCACTGAAGCTTTCTTT. Translation: CASLEGQLGTEAFF.

The chain recombines TRBV6-5 with TRBJ1-3; D might be TRBD1 (5 bases). Germline assignment: CDR1 MNHEY and CDR2 SVGAGI. V lost 4 bases, J lost 2 bases, and 12 bases lay in between. The CDR3 has 15 residues. The chain's CDR3 is CASSSVQGTGNTIYF. As DNA, the CDR3 is TGTGCCAGCAGTTCCGTTCAGGGAACTGGAAACACCATATATTTT.

This clone has only a few counts. The rearrangement joins TRBV6-5 to TRBJ2-1, with D uncertain. This CDR3 comprises 15 residues. V was trimmed by 7 bases and J by 10 bases, leaving 23 bases between them. The germline V gene encodes CDR1 MNHEY and CDR2 SVGAGI. CDR3 bases: TGTGCCAGCACCCCCCCTTCTCCCCCCGGTCGCGAGCAGTTCTTC. As protein: CASTPPSPPGREQFF.

The chain recombines TRBV28 with TRBJ1-2; 7 bases agree with TRBD1. CDR1 MDHEN and CDR2 SYDVKM come from the germline V gene. Unmatched junction bases numbered 6, after V lost 5 bases and J lost 6 bases. The CDR3 runs to 13 residues. The CDR3 DNA follows: TGTGCCAGCAGTCGTCCAGGGGGTCATGGCTACACCTTC. This gives the protein CASSRPGGHGYTF.

The chain combines TRBV7-2 with TRBJ1-2; 8 bases map to TRBD1. Germline V gene lookup returns CDR1 SGHTA and CDR2 FQGNSA. With 5 bases clipped from V and 3 bases from J, the junction kept 8 bases outside the gene matches. The CDR3 spans 15 residues. CDR3 in amino acids: CASSGWMTGDYGYTF. As DNA, the CDR3 is TGTGCCAGCAGCGGATGGATGACAGGGGACTATGGCTACACCTTC.

This chain uses TRBV7-9 with TRBJ1-5, with D unresolved. The CDR3 extends over 14 amino acids. V lost 5 bases and J lost 0, with 8 bases in between. The germline V gene encodes CDR1 SEHNR and CDR2 FQNEAQ (reference sequence). CDR3 sequence (DNA): TGTGCCAGCAGCGGCGGTTATAGCAATCAGCCCCAGCATTTT. Its translation is CASSGGYSNQPQHF.

The chain recombines TRBV6-5 with TRBJ1-1; D is perhaps TRBD1 (5 bases). Germline lookup yields CDR1 MNHEY and CDR2 SVGAGI. This CDR3 contains 14 residues. The V gene lost 6 bases and the J gene lost 3 bases, with 14 bases spanning the gap. CDR3 nucleotides: TGTGCCAGCAGACGGATACAGGAATACACTGAAGCTTTCTTT. Protein product: CASRRIQEYTEAFF.

The rearrangement uses TRBV7-2 and TRBJ2-7, with D uncertain. The CDR3 contains 15 residues. Germline V gene lookup returns CDR1 SGHTA and CDR2 FQGNSA. With 5 bases removed from V and 3 bases from J, the gap between germline ends came to 17 bases. The CDR3 DNA is TGTGCCAGCAGCCTCACGGCGGAGTGGATCTACGAGCAGTACTTC. Its protein product is CASSLTAEWIYEQYF.

This clone was detected once. The chain recombines TRBV3-1 (or the pseudogene TRBV3-2) with TRBJ1-2; TRBD1 aligns across 11 bases. The CDR3 has 17 residues. Germline CDR1 is LGHDT and CDR2 is YNNKEL (reference sequence). V was pared by 0 bases and J by 4 bases, with 7 bases of the junction left unmatched. The CDR3 here is CASSQDRRTGGFYGYTF. The DNA of the CDR3 is TGTGCCAGCAGCCAAGATCGAAGGACAGGGGGCTTCTATGGCTACACCTTC.

In its sample, this clone was seen once. The chain uses TRBV21-1 and TRBJ1-3. TRBV21-1 constitutes a pseudogene. This CDR3 spans 15 amino acids. DNA for the CDR3: TGTGCCAGCGGGAGGGACGGTGACTCTGGAAACACCATATATTTT. Translated, it gives CASGRDGDSGNTIYF.

The chain has TRBV19 and TRBJ2-7, with D maybe TRBD1 (6 bases). Germline V gene data show CDR1 as LNHDA and CDR2 as SQIVND (reference sequence). There are 15 residues in the CDR3. Trimming took off 4 bases at V and 2 bases at J, with 15 bases between the two ends. CDR3: CASSKGGGGTYEQYV. CDR3 in DNA: TGTGCCAGTAGTAAAGGGGGTGGGGGAACCTACGAGCAGTACGTC.

The chain is built from TRBV7-9 and TRBJ1-4; D not certain. The CDR3 sequence is 15 residues long. The germline V and J ends were trimmed by 2 bases and 5 bases, with 12 bases remaining between them. Germline V gene sequence: CDR1 SEHNR, CDR2 FQNEAQ (reference sequence). The CDR3 nucleotides are TGTGCCAGCAGCTTAATAGCATCGGGAAATGAAAAACTGTTTTTT. It translates to CASSLIASGNEKLFF.

The chain combines TRBV6-2 or TRBV6-3 with TRBJ1-5, with TRBD1 as a possible D gene (6 bases). The germline V gene has CDR1 MNHEY and CDR2 SVGEGT. Trimming shortened V by 8 bases and J by 4 bases, and 18 bases separated the two germline ends. The CDR3 is 15 amino acids. The CDR3 region is CASGPTGRGNQPQHF. CDR3 sequence (DNA): TGTGCCAGCGGCCCAACAGGGAGAGGGAATCAGCCCCAGCATTTT.

As for this clone: The junction differs from germline at one of its ends, possibly a read error. V usage is TRBV30 and J usage is TRBJ1-2; 11 nucleotides line up with TRBD1. From germline, CDR1 is GTSNPN and CDR2 SVGIG (reference sequence). There are 16 residues in the CDR3. The CDR3 DNA follows: TGTGCCCGGAGGACAGGGGGCGCGAGGGCTAACTATGGCTACACCTTC. Translating gives CARRTGGARANYGYTF.

This clone was recorded many times. The V gene is TRBV4-3, the J gene TRBJ1-6; tentative D call: TRBD1 (5 bases). The germline gives CDR1 LGHNA, CDR2 YSLEER. There are 15 residues in the CDR3. V was shortened by 0 bases and J by 9 bases, with 12 bases between the two germline ends. The CDR3 DNA reads as TGCGCCAGCAGCCAAGAGACAGAAATGGGTTCACCCCTCCACTTT. Translating it yields CASSQETEMGSPLHF.

This chain uses TRBV19 with TRBJ2-5; perhaps TRBD1 as D (5 bases). V lost 3 bases, J lost 1 base, and 12 bases lay in between. The CDR3 extends over 15 amino acids. The germline gives CDR1 LNHDA, CDR2 SQIVND (reference sequence). The CDR3 sequence: CASSMGTGLQETQYF. In nucleotides, the CDR3 is TGTGCCAGTAGTATGGGCACAGGCCTCCAAGAGACCCAGTACTTC. The full variable domain, with the rest looked up from reference TRBV19 and TRBJ2-5, is DGGITQSPKYLFRKEGQNVTLSCEQNLNHDAMYWYRQDPGQGLRLIYYSQIVNDFQKGDIAEGYSVSREKKESFPLTVTSAQKNPTAFYLCASSMGTGLQETQYFGPGTRLLVL.

The chain is built from TRBV19 and TRBJ1-4; TRBD1 matches 11 bases. Germline lookup yields CDR1 LNHDA and CDR2 SQIVND (reference sequence). This CDR3 is 17 amino acids long. J gave up 7 bases and V 7 bases, and 14 bases lay outside the gene matches. CDR3 protein: CASTLGTGGKGGEKLFF. The CDR3 DNA follows: TGTGCCAGTACCCTAGGGACAGGGGGGAAGGGTGGTGAAAAACTGTTTTTT.

The sample holds one count of this clone. This chain joins TRBV19 and TRBJ1-4; TRBD1 matches at 7 bases. CDR1 is LNHDA, CDR2 SQIVND, per germline (reference sequence). The junction had 14 bases not matched to a gene; V was cut back by 6 bases and J by 4 bases. There are 17 residues in the CDR3. Here the CDR3 DNA reads TGTGCCAGTAGGACAGGGCCCAATCGGCCCTATAATGAAAAACTGTTTTTT. As protein: CASRTGPNRPYNEKLFF.

V usage is TRBV5-6 and J usage is TRBJ1-5; 8 positions match TRBD1. CDR1 and CDR2 (germline): SGHDT, YYEEEE. The CDR3 consists of 16 residues. With V trimmed by 4 bases and J by 3 bases, 9 bases remained unmatched. The CDR3 reads CASSPRDRRFNQPQHF. CDR3 DNA: TGTGCCAGCAGCCCCCGGGACAGGAGATTCAATCAGCCCCAGCATTTT.

CDR3 region: CASSHRDSTSYEQYF. The CDR3 DNA follows: TGTGCCAGCAGCCACCGGGACAGTACCTCCTACGAGCAGTACTTC. This chain links TRBV7-9 with TRBJ2-7, with 7 bases identical to TRBD1. V lost 5 bases to trimming and J lost 0 bases; unmatched junction nucleotides: 7. This CDR3 is 15 amino acids long. Germline CDR1 and CDR2: SEHNR and FQNEAQ (reference sequence).

The rearrangement joins TRBV27 to TRBJ1-5; D unclear. CDR1 is MNHEY, CDR2 SMNVEV, per germline (reference sequence). The CDR3 runs 14 residues. V was clipped by 2 bases and J by 1 base, with 6 bases between them. DNA for the CDR3: TGTGCCAGCAGTTTACGTCGGAGCAATCAGCCCCAGCATTTT. It is translated as CASSLRRSNQPQHF.

The chain employs TRBV5-1 and TRBJ1-1; D not resolved. Germline V gives CDR1 SGHRS, CDR2 YFSETQ. V dropped 5 bases and J dropped 0 bases, with 8 bases sitting between them. This CDR3 spans 13 amino acids. The CDR3 loop reads CASRRGLNTEAFF. The CDR3, as DNA: TGCGCCAGCAGGCGCGGATTGAACACTGAAGCTTTCTTT.

The rearrangement uses TRBV5-8 and TRBJ2-5; maybe TRBD2 (6 bases). V lost 1 base to trimming and J lost 3 bases, with 16 bases between them. In germline, CDR1 is SGHTS, CDR2 YDEGEE. CDR3 length equals 16 residues. The CDR3 DNA is TGTGCCAGCAGCTTGTCCTCCGGGGGATTCAAAGAGACCCAGTACTTC. Its protein product is CASSLSSGGFKETQYF.

The CDR3 DNA reads TGTGCCAGCAGTCACTGGACAGCTCTAGCTTTCTTT. Amino acids: CASSHWTALAFF. The chain links TRBV6-2 or TRBV6-3 to TRBJ1-1; D perhaps matches TRBD1 (6 bases). Germline CDR1 is MNHEY and CDR2 is SVGEGT. V lost 5 bases and J 10 bases, leaving 14 bases between the germline ends. The CDR3 covers 12 residues.

With respect to this clone: This same CDR3 is encoded by further DNA sequences in the sample. The rearrangement joins TRBV9 to TRBJ1-6, with TRBD1 as a possible D gene (6 bases). The CDR3 totals 15 residues. V was pared by 0 bases and J by 3 bases, with 7 bases between. Germline assignment: CDR1 SGDLS and CDR2 YYNGEE. The CDR3, as DNA: TGTGCCAGCAGCGTAGGACAGGTCTATAATTCACCCCTCCACTTT. Its translation is CASSVGQVYNSPLHF.

V is TRBV25-1 and J is TRBJ2-6, with 8 bases lining up with TRBD1. CDR3 length equals 18 residues. V dropped 1 base and J dropped 4; count of bases not matched to a gene: 9. The germline CDR1 and CDR2 sequences are MGHDK and SYGVNS. The CDR3 loop reads CASSEWTGFDSGANVLTF. Here the CDR3 DNA reads TGTGCCAGCAGTGAATGGACAGGGTTTGACTCCGGGGCCAACGTCCTGACTTTC. Supplemented by reference TRBV25-1 and TRBJ2-6, the full variable domain reads EADIYQTPRYLVIGTGKKITLECSQTMGHDKMYWYQQDPGMELHLIHYSYGVNSTEKGDLSSESTVSRIRTEHFPLTLESARPSHTSQYLCASSEWTGFDSGANVLTFGAGSRLTVL.

The chain couples TRBV5-4 to TRBJ2-5, with a weak D call TRBD2 (5 bases). The V end was cut by 3 bases, the J end by 7 bases, with 19 bases between. This CDR3 spans 15 amino acids. CDR1 and CDR2 (germline): SGHNT, YYREEE (reference sequence). CDR3 coding DNA: TGTGCCAGCAGCTATATTGGACGTATCGGAGGGACCCAGTACTTC. It is translated as CASSYIGRIGGTQYF. The full variable domain, with the rest looked up from reference TRBV5-4 and TRBJ2-5, is ETGVTQSPTHLIKTRGQQVTLRCSSQSGHNTVSWYQQALGQGPQFIFQYYREEENGRGNFPPRFSGLQFPNYSSELNVNALELDDSALYLCASSYIGRIGGTQYFGPGTRLLVL.

CDR3 sequence reads: CASSVWGGLGEKLFF. For the CDR3, the DNA is TGTGCCAGCAGCGTATGGGGGGGGCTAGGTGAAAAACTGTTTTTT. This chain uses TRBV9 with TRBJ1-4; possibly TRBD1 for D (6 bases). The CDR3 spans 15 residues. Trimming pared 1 base from V and 7 bases from J, leaving 14 bases between. Germline CDR1 is SGDLS and CDR2 is YYNGEE.

V and J are TRBV5-1 and TRBJ2-2; TRBD2 matches 12 bases. The CDR3 is 17 amino acids. V gave up 0 bases and J gave up 6 bases; unmatched junction bases: 6. Germline V gene lookup returns CDR1 SGHRS and CDR2 YFSETQ. CDR3 region: CASSLASLAGGAGELFF. The CDR3, as DNA: TGCGCCAGCAGCTTGGCCAGTCTAGCGGGAGGGGCCGGGGAGCTGTTTTTT.

In this sample, this clone turned up once. The chain combines TRBV3-1 (or the pseudogene TRBV3-2) with TRBJ1-1; perhaps TRBD1 as D (5 bases). The CDR3 totals 12 residues. In germline, CDR1 is LGHDT, CDR2 YNNKEL (reference sequence). Trimming took off 5 bases at V and 9 bases at J, with 13 bases between the two ends. CDR3 sequence (DNA): TGTGCCAGCAGCTCACGACAGACAAAAGCTTTCTTT. Amino acids: CASSSRQTKAFF.